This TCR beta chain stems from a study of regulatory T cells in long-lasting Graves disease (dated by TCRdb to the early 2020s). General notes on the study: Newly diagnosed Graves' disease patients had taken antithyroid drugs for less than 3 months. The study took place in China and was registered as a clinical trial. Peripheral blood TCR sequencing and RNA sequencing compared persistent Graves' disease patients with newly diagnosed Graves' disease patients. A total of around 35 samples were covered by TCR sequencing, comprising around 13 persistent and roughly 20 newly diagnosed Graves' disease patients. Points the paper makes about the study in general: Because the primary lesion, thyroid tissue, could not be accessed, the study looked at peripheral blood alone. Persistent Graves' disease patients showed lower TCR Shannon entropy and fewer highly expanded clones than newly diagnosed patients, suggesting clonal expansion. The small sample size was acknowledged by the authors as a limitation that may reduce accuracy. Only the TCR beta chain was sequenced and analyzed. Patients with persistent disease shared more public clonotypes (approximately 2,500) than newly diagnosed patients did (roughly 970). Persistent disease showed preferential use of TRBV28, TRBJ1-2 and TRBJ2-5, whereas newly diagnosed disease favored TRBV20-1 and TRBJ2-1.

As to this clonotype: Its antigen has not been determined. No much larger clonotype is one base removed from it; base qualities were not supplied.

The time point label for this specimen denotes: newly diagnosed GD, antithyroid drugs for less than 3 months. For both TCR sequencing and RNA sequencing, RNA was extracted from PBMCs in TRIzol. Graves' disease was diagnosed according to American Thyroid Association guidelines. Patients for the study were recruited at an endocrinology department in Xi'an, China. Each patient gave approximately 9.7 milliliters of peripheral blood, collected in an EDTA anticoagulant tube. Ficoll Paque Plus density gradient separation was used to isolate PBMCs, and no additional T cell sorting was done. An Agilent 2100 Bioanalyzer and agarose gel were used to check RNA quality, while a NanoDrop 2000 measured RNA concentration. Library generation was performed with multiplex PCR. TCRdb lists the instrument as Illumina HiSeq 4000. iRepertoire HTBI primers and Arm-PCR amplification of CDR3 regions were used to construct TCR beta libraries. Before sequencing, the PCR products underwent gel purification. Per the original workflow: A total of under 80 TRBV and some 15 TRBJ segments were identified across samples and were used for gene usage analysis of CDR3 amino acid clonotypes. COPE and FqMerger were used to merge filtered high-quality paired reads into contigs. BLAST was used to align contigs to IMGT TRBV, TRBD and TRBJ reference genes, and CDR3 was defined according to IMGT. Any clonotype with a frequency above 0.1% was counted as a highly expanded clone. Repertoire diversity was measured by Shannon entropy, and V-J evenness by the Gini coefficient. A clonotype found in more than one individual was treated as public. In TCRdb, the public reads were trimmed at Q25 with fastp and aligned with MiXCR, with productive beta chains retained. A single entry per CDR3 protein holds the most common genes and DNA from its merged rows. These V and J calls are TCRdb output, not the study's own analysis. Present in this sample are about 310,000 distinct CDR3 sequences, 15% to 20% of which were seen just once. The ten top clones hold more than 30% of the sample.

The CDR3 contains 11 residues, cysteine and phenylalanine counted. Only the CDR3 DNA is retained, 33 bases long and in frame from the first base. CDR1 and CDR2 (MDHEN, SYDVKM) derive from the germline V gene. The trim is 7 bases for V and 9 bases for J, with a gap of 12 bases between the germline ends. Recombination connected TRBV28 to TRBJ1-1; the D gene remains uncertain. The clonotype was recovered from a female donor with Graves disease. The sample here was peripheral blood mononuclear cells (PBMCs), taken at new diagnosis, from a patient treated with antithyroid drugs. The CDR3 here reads CASTTPIKAFF. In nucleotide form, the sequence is TGTGCCAGCACCACGCCAATCAAAGCTTTCTTT.